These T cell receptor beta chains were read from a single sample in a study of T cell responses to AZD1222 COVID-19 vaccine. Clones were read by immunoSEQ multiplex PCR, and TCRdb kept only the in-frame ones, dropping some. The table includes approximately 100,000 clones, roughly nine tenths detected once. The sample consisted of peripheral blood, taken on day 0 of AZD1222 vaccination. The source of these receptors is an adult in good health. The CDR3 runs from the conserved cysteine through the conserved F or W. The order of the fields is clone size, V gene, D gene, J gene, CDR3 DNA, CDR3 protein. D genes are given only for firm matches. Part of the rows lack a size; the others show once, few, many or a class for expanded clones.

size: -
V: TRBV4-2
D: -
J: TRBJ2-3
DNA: TGTGCCAGCAGCCAATGGGGAGCAGATACGCAGTATTTT
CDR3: CASSQWGADTQYF

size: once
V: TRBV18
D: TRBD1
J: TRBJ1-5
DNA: TGTGCCAGCTCACCCGGGACAGGGGCCTTAAATCAGCCCCAGCATTTT
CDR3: CASSPGTGALNQPQHF

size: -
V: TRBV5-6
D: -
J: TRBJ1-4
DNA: TGTGCCAGCAGCTTGGGGGGATTGGAAAAACTGTTTTTT
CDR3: CASSLGGLEKLFF

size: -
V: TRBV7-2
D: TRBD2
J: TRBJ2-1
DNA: TGTGCCAGCAGATTAGCGGGGAGCTCCTACAATGAGCAGTTCTTC
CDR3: CASRLAGSSYNEQFF

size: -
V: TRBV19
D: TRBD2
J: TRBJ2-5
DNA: TGTGCCAGTAGTATAGTAACTAGCGGGGGGGAAGAGACCCAGTACTTC
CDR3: CASSIVTSGGEETQYF

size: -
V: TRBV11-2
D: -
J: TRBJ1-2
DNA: TGTGCCAGCAGCTTAGATGGGGTCGGCTACACCTTC
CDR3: CASSLDGVGYTF

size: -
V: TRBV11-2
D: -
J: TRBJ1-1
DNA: TGTGCCAGCAGCGGCGGCCCTTTGAACACTGAAGCTTTCTTT
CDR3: CASSGGPLNTEAFF

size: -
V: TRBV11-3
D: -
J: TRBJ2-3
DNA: TGTGCCAGCAGCCCCAGCATCACAGATACGCAGTATTTT
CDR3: CASSPSITDTQYF

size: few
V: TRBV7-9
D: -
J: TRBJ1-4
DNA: TGTGCCAGCAGCTTAGGTGCATTGACAGCCGCTAATGAAAAACTGTTTTTT
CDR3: CASSLGALTAANEKLFF

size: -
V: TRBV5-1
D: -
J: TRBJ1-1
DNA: TGCGCCAGCAGCTTGATTAGGAACACTGAAGCTTTCTTT
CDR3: CASSLIRNTEAFF

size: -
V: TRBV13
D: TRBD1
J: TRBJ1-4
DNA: TGTGCCAGCAGCTCTGGACAGGGTGAAAAACTGTTTTTT
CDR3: CASSSGQGEKLFF

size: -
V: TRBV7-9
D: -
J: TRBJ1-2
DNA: TGTGCCAGCAGCTTAGACGTACACAGCCTCTATGGCTACACCTTC
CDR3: CASSLDVHSLYGYTF

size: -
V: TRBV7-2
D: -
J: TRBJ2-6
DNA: TGTGCCAGCAGCCTCGCCGTATCTGGGGCCAACGTCCTGACTTTC
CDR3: CASSLAVSGANVLTF

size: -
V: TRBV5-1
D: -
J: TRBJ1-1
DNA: TGCGCCAGCAGCTTGGGTACGACGGGCACTGAAGCTTTCTTT
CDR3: CASSLGTTGTEAFF